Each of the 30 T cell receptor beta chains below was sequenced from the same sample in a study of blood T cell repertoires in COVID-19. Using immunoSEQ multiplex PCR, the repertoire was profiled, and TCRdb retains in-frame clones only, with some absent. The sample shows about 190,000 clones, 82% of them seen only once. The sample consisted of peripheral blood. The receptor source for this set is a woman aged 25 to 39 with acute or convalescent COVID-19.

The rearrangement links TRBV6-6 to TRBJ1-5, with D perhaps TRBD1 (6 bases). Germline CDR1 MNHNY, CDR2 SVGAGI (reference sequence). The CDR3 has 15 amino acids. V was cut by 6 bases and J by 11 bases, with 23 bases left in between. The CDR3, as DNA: TGTGCCAGCAGGTATCGGGACACGGCCTCAGCGGCCCAGCATTTT. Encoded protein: CASRYRDTASAAQHF.

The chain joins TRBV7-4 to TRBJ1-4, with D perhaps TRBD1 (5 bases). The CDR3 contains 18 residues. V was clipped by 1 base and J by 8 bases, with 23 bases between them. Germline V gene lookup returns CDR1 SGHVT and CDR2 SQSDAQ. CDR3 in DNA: TGTGCCAGCAGCTTAGGCCTAAAGAGGACATGGGCCAGGGAAAAACTGTTTTTT. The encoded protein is CASSLGLKRTWAREKLFF. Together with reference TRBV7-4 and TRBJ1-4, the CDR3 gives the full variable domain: GAGVSQSPRYKVAKRGRDVALRCDSISGHVTLYWYRQTLGQGSEVLTYSQSDAQRDKSGRPSGRFSAERPERSVSTLKIQRTEQGDSAVYLCASSLGLKRTWAREKLFFGSGTQLSVL.

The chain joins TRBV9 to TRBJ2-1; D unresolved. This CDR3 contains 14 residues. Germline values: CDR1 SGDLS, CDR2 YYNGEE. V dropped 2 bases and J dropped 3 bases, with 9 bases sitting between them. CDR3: CASSVEQLYNEQFF. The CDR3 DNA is TGTGCCAGCAGCGTGGAACAGCTCTACAATGAGCAGTTCTTC.

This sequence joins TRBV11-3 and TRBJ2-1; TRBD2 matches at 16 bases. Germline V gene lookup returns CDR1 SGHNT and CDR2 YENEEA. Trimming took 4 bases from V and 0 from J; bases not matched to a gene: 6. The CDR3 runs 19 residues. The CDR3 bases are TGTGCCAGCAGCTCGGTGGGACTAGCGGGAGGGCCCTCCTACAATGAGCAGTTCTTC. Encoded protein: CASSSVGLAGGPSYNEQFF.

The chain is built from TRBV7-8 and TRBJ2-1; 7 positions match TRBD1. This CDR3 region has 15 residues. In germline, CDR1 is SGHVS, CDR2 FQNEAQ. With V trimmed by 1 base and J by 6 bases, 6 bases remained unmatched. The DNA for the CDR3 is TGTGCCAGCAGCTTAGTGTTGGGGACAGCCAATGAGCAGTTCTTC. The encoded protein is CASSLVLGTANEQFF.

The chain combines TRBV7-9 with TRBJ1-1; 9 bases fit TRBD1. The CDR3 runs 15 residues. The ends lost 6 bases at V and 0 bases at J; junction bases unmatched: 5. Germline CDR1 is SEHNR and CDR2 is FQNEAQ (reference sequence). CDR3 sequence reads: CASRQGAQMNTEAFF. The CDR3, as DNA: TGTGCCAGCAGACAGGGGGCACAAATGAACACTGAAGCTTTCTTT.

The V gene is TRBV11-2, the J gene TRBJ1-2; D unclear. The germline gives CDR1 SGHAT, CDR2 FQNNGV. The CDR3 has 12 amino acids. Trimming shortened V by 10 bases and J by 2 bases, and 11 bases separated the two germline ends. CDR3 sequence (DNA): TGTGCCACCACTAAAATCAACTATGGCTACACCTTC. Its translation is CATTKINYGYTF.

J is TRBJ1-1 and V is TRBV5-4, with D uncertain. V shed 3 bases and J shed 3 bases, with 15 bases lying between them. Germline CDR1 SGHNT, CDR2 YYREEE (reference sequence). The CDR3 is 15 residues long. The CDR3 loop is CASSSAGRWDTEAFF. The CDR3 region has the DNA TGTGCCAGCAGCTCCGCGGGGAGATGGGACACTGAAGCTTTCTTT.

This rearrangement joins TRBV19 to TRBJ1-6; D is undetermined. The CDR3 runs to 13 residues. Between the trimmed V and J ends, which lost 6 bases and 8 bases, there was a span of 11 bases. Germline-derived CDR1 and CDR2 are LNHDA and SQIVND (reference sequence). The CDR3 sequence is CASRVPGDSPLHF. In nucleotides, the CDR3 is TGTGCCAGTAGGGTCCCCGGGGATTCACCCCTCCACTTT.

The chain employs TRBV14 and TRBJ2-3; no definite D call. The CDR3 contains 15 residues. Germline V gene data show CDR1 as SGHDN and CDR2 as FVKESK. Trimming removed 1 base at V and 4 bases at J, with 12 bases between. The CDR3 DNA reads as TGTGCCAGCAGCCAAGGGTTCAGTCCGCCAGATACGCAGTATTTT. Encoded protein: CASSQGFSPPDTQYF.

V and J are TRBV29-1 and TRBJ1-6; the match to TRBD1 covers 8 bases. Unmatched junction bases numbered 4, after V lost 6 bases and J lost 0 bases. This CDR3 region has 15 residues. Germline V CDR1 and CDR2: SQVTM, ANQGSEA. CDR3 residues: CSVRQGSSYNSPLHF. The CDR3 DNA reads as TGCAGCGTGAGACAGGGGAGCTCCTATAATTCACCCCTCCACTTT.

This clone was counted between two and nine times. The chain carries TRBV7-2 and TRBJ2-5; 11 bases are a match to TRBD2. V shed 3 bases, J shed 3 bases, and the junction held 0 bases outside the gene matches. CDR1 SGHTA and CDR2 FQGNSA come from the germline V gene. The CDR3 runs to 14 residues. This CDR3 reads CASSLGLAEETQYF. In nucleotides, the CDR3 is TGTGCCAGCAGCTTGGGACTAGCGGAAGAGACCCAGTACTTC.

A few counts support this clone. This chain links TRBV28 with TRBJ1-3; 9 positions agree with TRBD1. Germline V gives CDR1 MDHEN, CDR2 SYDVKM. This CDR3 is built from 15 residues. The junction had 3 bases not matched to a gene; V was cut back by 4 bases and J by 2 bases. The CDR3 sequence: CASSYGQGPGNTIYF. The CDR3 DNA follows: TGTGCCAGCAGTTACGGACAGGGGCCTGGAAACACCATATATTTT.

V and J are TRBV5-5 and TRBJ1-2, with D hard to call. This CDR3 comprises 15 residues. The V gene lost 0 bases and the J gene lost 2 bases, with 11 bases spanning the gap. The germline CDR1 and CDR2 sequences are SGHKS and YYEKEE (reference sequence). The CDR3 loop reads CASSLVPGENYGYTF. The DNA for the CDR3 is TGTGCCAGCAGCTTGGTCCCGGGTGAGAACTATGGCTACACCTTC.

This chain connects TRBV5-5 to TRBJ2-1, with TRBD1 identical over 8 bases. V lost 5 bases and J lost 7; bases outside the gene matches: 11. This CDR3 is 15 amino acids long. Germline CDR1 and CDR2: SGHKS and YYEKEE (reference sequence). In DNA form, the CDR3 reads TGTGCCAGCAGAAGTAGGCCCACAGGGGGAAATGAGCAGTTCTTC. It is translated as CASRSRPTGGNEQFF.

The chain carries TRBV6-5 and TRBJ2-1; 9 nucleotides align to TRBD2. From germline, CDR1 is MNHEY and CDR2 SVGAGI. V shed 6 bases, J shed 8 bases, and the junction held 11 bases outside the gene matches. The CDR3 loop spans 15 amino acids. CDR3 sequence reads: CASSLFSGRIDEQFF. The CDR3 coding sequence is TGTGCCAGCAGCTTATTTAGCGGGAGAATCGATGAGCAGTTCTTC.

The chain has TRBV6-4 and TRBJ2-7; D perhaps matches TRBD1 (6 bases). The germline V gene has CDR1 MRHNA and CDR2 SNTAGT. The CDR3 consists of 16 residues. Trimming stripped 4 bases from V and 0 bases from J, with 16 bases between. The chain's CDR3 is CASSGLQGLSSYEQYF. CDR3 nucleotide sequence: TGTGCCAGCAGTGGTCTCCAGGGGCTTAGCTCCTACGAGCAGTACTTC.

The CDR3 spells CASSIRGTPLHF. DNA of the CDR3: TGTGCCAGCAGCATCAGGGGTACACCCCTCCACTTT. The chain has TRBV7-2 and TRBJ1-6; maybe TRBD1 (6 bases). The CDR3 is made up of 12 amino acids. Germline V gene lookup returns CDR1 SGHTA and CDR2 FQGNSA. V was clipped by 5 bases and J by 11 bases, with 10 bases between them.

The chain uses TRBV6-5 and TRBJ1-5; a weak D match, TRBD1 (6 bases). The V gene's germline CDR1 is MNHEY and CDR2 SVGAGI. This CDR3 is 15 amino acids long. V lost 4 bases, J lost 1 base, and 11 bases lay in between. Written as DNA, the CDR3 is TGTGCCAGCAGTTCTACCAGGGGCAGCAATCAGCCCCAGCATTTT. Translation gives CASSSTRGSNQPQHF.

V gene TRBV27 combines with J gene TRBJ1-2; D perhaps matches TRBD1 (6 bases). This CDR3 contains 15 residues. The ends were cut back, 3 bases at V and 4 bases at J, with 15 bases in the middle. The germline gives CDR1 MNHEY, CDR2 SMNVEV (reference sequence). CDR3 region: CASSFSVEGVYGYTF. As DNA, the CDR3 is TGTGCCAGCAGTTTCTCGGTAGAGGGGGTCTATGGCTACACCTTC.

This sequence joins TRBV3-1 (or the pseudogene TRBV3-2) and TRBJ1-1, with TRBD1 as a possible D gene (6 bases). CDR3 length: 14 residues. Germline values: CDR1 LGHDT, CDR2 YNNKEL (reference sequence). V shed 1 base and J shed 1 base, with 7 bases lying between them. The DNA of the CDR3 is TGTGCCAGCAGCCAAGGGGACAAGAACACTGAAGCTTTCTTT. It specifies CASSQGDKNTEAFF.

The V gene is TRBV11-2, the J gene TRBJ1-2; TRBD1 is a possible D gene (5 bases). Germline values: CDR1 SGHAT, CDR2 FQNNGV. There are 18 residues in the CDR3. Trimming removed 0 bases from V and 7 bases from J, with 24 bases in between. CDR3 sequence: CASSLDRRDRWLGSGYTF. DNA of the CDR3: TGTGCCAGCAGCTTAGACCGCAGGGATAGGTGGCTCGGTTCTGGCTACACCTTC.

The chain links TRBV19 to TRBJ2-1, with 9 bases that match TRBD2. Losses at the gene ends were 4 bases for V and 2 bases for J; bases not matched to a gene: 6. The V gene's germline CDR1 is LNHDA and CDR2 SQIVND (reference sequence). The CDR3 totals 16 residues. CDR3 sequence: CASSSSQRGAYNEQFF. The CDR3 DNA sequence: TGTGCCAGTAGTAGTTCGCAGCGGGGGGCCTACAATGAGCAGTTCTTC.

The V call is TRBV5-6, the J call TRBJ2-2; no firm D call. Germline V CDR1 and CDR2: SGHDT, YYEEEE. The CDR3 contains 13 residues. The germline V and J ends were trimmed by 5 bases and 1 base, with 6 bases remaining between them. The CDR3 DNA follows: TGTGCCAGCAGTCCCGGGAACACCGGGGAGCTGTTTTTT. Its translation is CASSPGNTGELFF.

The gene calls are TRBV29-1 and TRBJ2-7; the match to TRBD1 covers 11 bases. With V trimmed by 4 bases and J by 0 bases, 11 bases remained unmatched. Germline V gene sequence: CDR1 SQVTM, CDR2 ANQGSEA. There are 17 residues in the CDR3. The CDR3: CSVARQGTGGDSYEQYF. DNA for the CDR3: TGCAGCGTTGCCCGCCAAGGGACAGGGGGGGACTCCTACGAGCAGTACTTC.

The CDR3 DNA reads as TGCAGCGTTCAGGCAGGCTATGGCTACACCTTC. The encoded protein is CSVQAGYGYTF. This chain joins TRBV29-1 and TRBJ1-2, with unresolved D. The CDR3 is made up of 11 amino acids. Germline assignment: CDR1 SQVTM and CDR2 ANQGSEA. V lost 5 bases to trimming and J lost 4 bases, with 8 bases between them.

The CDR3 reads CAWTVWGGRNSPLHF. CDR3 DNA: TGTGCCTGGACCGTTTGGGGGGGGCGAAATTCACCCCTCCACTTT. V usage is TRBV30 and J usage is TRBJ1-6; maybe TRBD1 (6 bases). Deletions cut 4 bases from V and 7 bases from J, with 17 bases between. Per germline, CDR1 GTSNPN and CDR2 SVGIG (reference sequence). The CDR3 is 15 residues long. Full variable domain (remainder filled in from reference TRBV30 and TRBJ1-6): SQTIHQWPATLVQPVGSPLSLECTVEGTSNPNLYWYRQAAGRGLQLLFYSVGIGQISSEVPQNLSASRPQDRQFILSSKKLLLSDSGFYLCAWTVWGGRNSPLHFGNGTRLTVT.

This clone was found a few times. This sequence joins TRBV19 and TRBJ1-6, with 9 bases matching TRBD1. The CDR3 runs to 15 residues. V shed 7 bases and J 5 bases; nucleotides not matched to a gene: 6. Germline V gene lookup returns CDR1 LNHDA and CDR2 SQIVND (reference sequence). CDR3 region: CASTPTGGNNSPLHF. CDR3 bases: TGTGCCAGTACACCAACAGGGGGCAATAATTCACCCCTCCACTTT.

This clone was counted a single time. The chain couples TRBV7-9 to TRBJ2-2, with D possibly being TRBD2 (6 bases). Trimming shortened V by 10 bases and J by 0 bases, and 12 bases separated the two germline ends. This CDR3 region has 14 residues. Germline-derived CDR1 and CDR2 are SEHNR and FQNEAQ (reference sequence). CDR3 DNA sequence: TGTGCCAACCGAAGGGACTCGAACACCGGGGAGCTGTTTTTT. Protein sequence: CANRRDSNTGELFF.

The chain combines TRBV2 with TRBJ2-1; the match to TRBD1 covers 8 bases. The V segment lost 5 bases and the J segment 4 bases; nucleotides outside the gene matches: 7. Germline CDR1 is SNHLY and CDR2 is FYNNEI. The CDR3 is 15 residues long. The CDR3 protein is CASSPPGGLYNEQFF. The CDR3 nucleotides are TGTGCCAGCAGTCCTCCAGGGGGCCTTTACAATGAGCAGTTCTTC.